This is a list of T cell receptor beta chains from one sample in a study of response to subunit inactivated influenza vaccine. TCRdb ran MiXCR on the RT-PCR reads and lists one entry per CDR3 protein. There are roughly 190,000 distinct CDR3 sequences in the sample; approximately 14% occur only once, and approximately 25% lies in the top ten. This specimen consisted of CD8+ T cells sorted from PBMCs, obtained more than 4 days after vaccination. The receptors stem from a man aged 45 to 65 who received an inactivated influenza vaccine. Both conserved end residues are part of each CDR3. Each record gives: D gene, J gene, clone size, V gene, CDR3 DNA, CDR3 protein. D genes are given only for firm matches. Clone size is stated in some rows and not others, as once, few, many or a class when expanded.

>.|TRBJ2-7|.|TRBV20-1
TGCAGTGCTAGGAGGAGCTCCTACGAGCAGTACTTC
CSARRSSYEQYF
>.|TRBJ2-3|.|TRBV19
TGTGCCAGTACCTGGTCAGCTCTTAGCACAGATACGCAGTATTTT
CASTWSALSTDTQYF
>.|TRBJ1-1|.|TRBV6-2/TRBV6-3
TGTGCCAGCAGTACCAGCCACAGGCTTATCATGAACACTGAAGCTTTCTTT
CASSTSHRLIMNTEAFF
>TRBD1|TRBJ2-4|many|TRBV20-1
TGCAGTGCATCAGACAGGGCAGGTTACAAAAACATTCAGTACTTC
CSASDRAGYKNIQYF
>.|TRBJ1-5|.|TRBV20-1
TGCAGTGCCGAGGTTGGGGGAAGGGGCCAGCCCCAGCATTTT
CSAEVGGRGQPQHF
>.|TRBJ2-7|few|TRBV7-2
TGTGCCAGCAGCTTACAGGGGCTGGAACCCTACGAGCAGTACTTC
CASSLQGLEPYEQYF
>.|TRBJ2-3|few|TRBV3-1
TGTGCCAGCAGCGTGGGAATTACAGATACGCAGTATTTT
CASSVGITDTQYF
>.|TRBJ2-2|.|TRBV6-5
TGTGCCAGCAGTTATGAGACTAGGAGGAACACCGGGGAGCTGTTTTTT
CASSYETRRNTGELFF
>TRBD2|TRBJ2-7|once|TRBV10-3
TGTGCCATCCTGACTAGCGGGTACGAGCAGTACTTC
CAILTSGYEQYF
>.|TRBJ2-3|.|TRBV6-5
TGTGCCAGCAGTTACCTGGCGTCTAGCACAGATACGCAGTATTTT
CASSYLASSTDTQYF
>.|TRBJ2-7|.|TRBV4-2
TGTGCCAGCAGCCAAGGGAGAGACGAGCAGTACTTC
CASSQGRDEQYF
>.|TRBJ2-1|once|TRBV2
TGTGCCAGCAGTGTGGAGACAGAGTACAATGAGCAGTTCTTC
CASSVETEYNEQFF
>TRBD1|TRBJ2-3|.|TRBV13
TGTGCCAGCAGCGCTCCGGGACAGGGATTGGAAGATACGCAGTATTTT
CASSAPGQGLEDTQYF
>.|TRBJ2-2|few|TRBV9
TGTGCCAGCAGCGACAGTGCCGGGGAGCTGTTTTTT
CASSDSAGELFF
>.|TRBJ2-3|.|TRBV7-9
TGTGCCAGCAGCCCTCCCATAACAGATACGCAGTATTTT
CASSPPITDTQYF
>TRBD2|TRBJ2-1|.|TRBV9
TGTGCCAGCACCCCAAGCGCGGGGGTCGGCTCGGGTGAGCAGTTCTTC
CASTPSAGVGSGEQFF
>TRBD2|TRBJ2-7|few|TRBV6-5
TGTGCCAGCAGTTACATACGGCTAGCGGGCTCCTACGAGCAGTACTTC
CASSYIRLAGSYEQYF
>TRBD1|TRBJ2-2|.|TRBV19
TGTGCCAGTAGTGTGACAGGGGGAGCCGGGGAGCTGTTTTTT
CASSVTGGAGELFF
>TRBD2|TRBJ2-5|.|TRBV6-2/TRBV6-3
TGTGCCAGCAGTTGGACTAGCGGGAGCCAAGAGACCCAGTACTTC
CASSWTSGSQETQYF
>TRBD2|TRBJ2-1|.|TRBV18
TGTGCCAGCTCACCGGTGACTAGCGGTTACAATGAGCAGTTCTTC
CASSPVTSGYNEQFF
>.|TRBJ1-1|few|TRBV6-2/TRBV6-3
TGTGCCAGCAGTACACAGGGGAACACTGAAGCTTTCTTT
CASSTQGNTEAFF
>TRBD1|TRBJ2-5|many|TRBV7-9
TGTGCCAGCAGCTTTATCGGAGACAGGGGCCAAGAGACCCAGTACTTC
CASSFIGDRGQETQYF
>.|TRBJ2-6|.|TRBV5-1
TGCGCCAGCAGCTTGGATCTGGGGGCCAACGTCCTGACTTTC
CASSLDLGANVLTF
>.|TRBJ2-1|.|TRBV4-1
TGCGCCAGCAGCCTCAACGATGGTGAGCAGTTCTTC
CASSLNDGEQFF
>.|TRBJ2-5|.|TRBV7-2
TGTGCCAGCAGCTTAGAGGCATTCCAAGCGACCCAGTACTTC
CASSLEAFQATQYF
>.|TRBJ2-1|.|TRBV7-8
TGTGCCAGCCGCCGTTCGCCAGGGAGTTACAATGAGCAGTTCTTC
CASRRSPGSYNEQFF
>TRBD2|TRBJ2-3|.|TRBV4-2
TGTGCCAGCAGCCAAGATCTAGCGGGACTATACACAGATACGCAGTATTTT
CASSQDLAGLYTDTQYF
>.|TRBJ2-1|few|TRBV18
TGTGCCAGCTCACCAGGGGCCGGCTCCTACAATGAGCAGTTCTTC
CASSPGAGSYNEQFF
>TRBD2|TRBJ2-7|many|TRBV5-1
TGCGCCAGCAGCTTTGGTAGCGGGATGCACGAGCAGTACTTC
CASSFGSGMHEQYF